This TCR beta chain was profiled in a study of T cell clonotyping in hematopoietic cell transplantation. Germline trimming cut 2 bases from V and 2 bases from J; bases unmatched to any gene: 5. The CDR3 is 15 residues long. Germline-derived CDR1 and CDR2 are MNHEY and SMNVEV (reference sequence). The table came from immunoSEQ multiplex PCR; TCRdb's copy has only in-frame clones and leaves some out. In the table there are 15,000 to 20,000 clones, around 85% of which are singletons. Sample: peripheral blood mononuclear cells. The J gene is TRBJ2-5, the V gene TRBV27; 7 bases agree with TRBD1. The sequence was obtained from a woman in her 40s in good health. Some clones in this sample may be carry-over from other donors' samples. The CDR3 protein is CASSLRWDSQETQYF. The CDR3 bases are TGTGCCAGCAGTTTAAGGTGGGACAGTCAAGAGACCCAGTACTTC.